This T cell receptor beta chain was sequenced for a study of blood T cell repertoires in COVID-19. As for the study in general: COVID-19 samples, acute and convalescent, were from the United States, Italy and Spain. T cells, B-cell-depleted T cells, or PBMCs supplied cDNA or gDNA.

The CDR3 spans 15 residues. Looked up from germline, CDR1 is MDHEN and CDR2 is SYDVKM. Losses at the gene ends were 6 bases for V and 5 bases for J; bases not matched to a gene: 9. In the authors' workflow: Estimates of nucleated cell counts were drawn from the amplification of reference gene primers. Assay: immunoSEQ multiplex PCR; the TCRdb copy retains only in-frame clones and omits some. The V and J calls and clone size are taken from that table; D and trimming were inferred from the DNA. The sample shows 25,000 to 30,000 clones, roughly 84% of them seen only once. The sample taken for sequencing was peripheral blood. This receptor was taken from a man between 65 and 85 years old with active COVID-19. The chain joins TRBV28 to TRBJ2-4; TRBD1 matches 8 bases. The chain's CDR3 is CASSRTDRAQNIQYF. The CDR3 DNA is TGTGCCAGCAGCCGTACGGACAGGGCCCAAAACATTCAGTACTTC.